This T cell receptor (beta chain) was identified in a study of cytomegalovirus exposure and HLA in healthy donors. Some clones are missing from TCRdb's copy, which holds only in-frame ones; the method was immunoSEQ multiplex PCR. The repertoire includes some 71,000 clones, over 90% of them detected once, and roughly 1% sits in the top ten. General study findings and limits: Both high specificity and high sensitivity reportedly marked the classifier's diagnosis of cytomegalovirus status. The finding came from a later analysis; first-cohort TCR clusters tended to co-occur in the 130 or so validation repertoires.

Concerning this clone itself: Its antigen is as yet unknown.

Germline assignment: CDR1 MNHEY and CDR2 SVGAGI. V was pared by 0 bases and J by 2 bases, with 7 bases of the junction left unmatched. The CDR3 spans 16 residues. Sequencing input: PBMCs. This chain links TRBV6-5 with TRBJ2-7; 7 bases agree with TRBD2. The TCR comes from a woman in her late teens or twenties in good health and CMV-seronegative. Written as DNA, the CDR3 is TGTGCCAGCAGTTACTCGAAACTAGCGCAGACCTACGAGCAGTACTTC. Encoded protein: CASSYSKLAQTYEQYF.